This paragraph covers one TCR beta chain sequence. V was trimmed by 3 bases and J by 5 bases, leaving 10 bases between them. The CDR3 runs 13 residues. Germline CDR1 is LGHDT and CDR2 is YNNKEL (reference sequence). These data belong to a study of control samples from healthy donors and cancer patients. Data came from immunoSEQ multiplex PCR; TCRdb stores just in-frame clones and leaves some out. The repertoire includes approximately 110,000 clones, 83% of them detected once, and 13% sits in the top ten. Specimen: blood. The source is a woman aged 45-59 years in good health. The chain links TRBV3-1 (or the pseudogene TRBV3-2) to TRBJ1-1; possibly TRBD1 for D (6 bases). The CDR3 reads CASSHPGVTEAFF. The CDR3 region has the DNA TGTGCCAGCAGCCACCCAGGGGTGACTGAAGCTTTCTTT.